This T cell receptor beta chain was observed in a study of identical twins. MiXCR, run by TCRdb on the 5' RACE reads, gives a single entry per CDR3 protein. The profile shows 500,000 to 600,000 distinct CDR3 sequences, 20% to 25% of them singletons. Notes on the study in general: Diverse VJ usage suggested most zero-insertion clonotypes were not invariant T cells.

V was cut by 5 bases and J by 1 base, with 13 bases left in between. Per the germline V gene, CDR1 is SGHTA and CDR2 is FQGNSA. The CDR3 covers 15 residues. On this clonotype itself: What it binds is not known.

This sample was also put to use in a study of T cells expressing NK-cell markers. From that report: All TCR beta repertoires analysed originated from sorted CD3+CD56+NKG2C+, CD3+CD56+NKG2C- and CD3+CD56-NKG2C+ T cells.

The V call is TRBV7-2, the J call TRBJ2-3; a weak D match, TRBD1 (5 bases). The sample was CD4+ T cells sorted from blood. This TCR was recovered from a woman aged 18 to 35 in good health. The CDR3 DNA reads TGTGCCAGCAGCCCCTGGGGCGGTCGCACAGATACGCAGTATTTT. It yields the protein CASSPWGGRTDTQYF. The variable domain in full, completed from reference TRBV7-2 and TRBJ2-3, reads GAGVSQSPSNKVTEKGKDVELRCDPISGHTALYWYRQSLGQGLEFLIYFQGNSAPDKSGLPSDRFSAERTGGSVSTLTIQRTQQEDSAVYLCASSPWGGRTDTQYFGPGTRLTVL.